This passage covers 28 T cell receptor beta chains from one sample sequenced in a study of PD-1 blockade in classical Hodgkin lymphoma. With no exception, relapse followed autologous stem cell transplantation in all patients, and brentuximab vedotin exposure varied. Sequencing used immunoSEQ multiplex PCR; TCRdb keeps in-frame clones, though not all of them. This sample has 49,000 or so clones, with around 81% found just once. This sample comprised peripheral blood mononuclear cells (PBMCs), obtained before the second cycle of nivolumab. The receptors were sampled from a human donor with classical Hodgkin lymphoma.

This clone was counted at least ten times. V gene TRBV6-5 combines with J gene TRBJ1-3; 9 positions agree with TRBD1. CDR1 MNHEY and CDR2 SVGAGI come from the germline V gene. This CDR3 is built from 15 residues. Trimming removed 6 bases from V and 7 bases from J; junction bases left unmatched: 10. The CDR3 here is CASSNRGLEGNTIYF. The CDR3 DNA follows: TGTGCCAGCAGCAACAGGGGGCTAGAAGGGAACACCATATATTTT.

The chain joins TRBV5-4 to TRBJ1-1; D not certain. The V end was cut by 4 bases, the J end by 2 bases, with 12 bases between. Germline lookup yields CDR1 SGHNT and CDR2 YYREEE (reference sequence). The CDR3 is 14 amino acids. CDR3 amino acids: CASSREVGNTEAFF. CDR3 bases: TGTGCCAGCAGCCGGGAGGTGGGCAACACTGAAGCTTTCTTT.

The table lists this clone with a few counts. CDR3 nucleotides: TGTGCCAGCAGCGTAGGAGCGGGGGGGCTAACAGATACGCAGTATTTT. Translation gives CASSVGAGGLTDTQYF. The genes are TRBV5-4 and TRBJ2-3, with 10 bases aligning to TRBD2. Germline V lookup: CDR1 SGHNT, CDR2 YYREEE (reference sequence). The CDR3 totals 16 residues. The trim removed 4 bases at V and 3 bases at J, leaving 8 bases unmatched.

The chain uses TRBV7-9 and TRBJ1-4; D not resolved. The CDR3 totals 17 residues. V gave up 5 bases and J gave up 5 bases, with 21 bases separating them. Germline V gives CDR1 SEHNR, CDR2 FQNEAQ (reference sequence). The CDR3 DNA follows: TGTGCCAGCAGCCGATATCTAGGGAGCTCGATAAATGAAAAACTGTTTTTT. As protein: CASSRYLGSSINEKLFF.

This clone was seen a few times. The chain recombines TRBV5-6 with TRBJ2-1; no reliable D call. Germline CDR1 SGHDT, CDR2 YYEEEE. There are 15 residues in the CDR3. Trimming removed 2 bases from V and 3 bases from J, with 12 bases in between. CDR3 coding DNA: TGTGCCAGCAGCTTTCACCCTACGGGCTACAATGAGCAGTTCTTC. Translating gives CASSFHPTGYNEQFF.

The J gene is TRBJ1-2, the V gene TRBV6-6; no clear D gene. V was cut by 2 bases and J by 3 bases, with 7 bases left in between. The CDR3 totals 13 residues. Germline CDR1 MNHNY, CDR2 SVGAGI (reference sequence). The CDR3 nucleotides read TGTGCCAGCAGTTACATGCCCCACTATGGCTACACCTTC. Protein sequence: CASSYMPHYGYTF.

The chain couples TRBV6-1 to TRBJ2-1; D not certain. The germline gives CDR1 MNHNS, CDR2 SASEGT. CDR3 size: 18 residues. Trimming cost V 0 bases and J 4 bases, with 19 bases left between them. DNA for the CDR3: TGTGCCAGCAGTGAAGCGCCGAACGGCAGCCCGACTTACAATGAGCAGTTCTTC. Translation gives CASSEAPNGSPTYNEQFF.

The rearrangement joins TRBV7-6 to TRBJ2-5; no reliable D call. V was clipped by 4 bases and J by 2 bases, with 8 bases between them. The CDR3 extends over 13 amino acids. Germline V gene lookup returns CDR1 SGHVS and CDR2 FNYEAQ. DNA of the CDR3: TGTGCCAGCAGCTCGACACCGCAAGAGACCCAGTACTTC. This codes for CASSSTPQETQYF.

The chain couples TRBV9 to TRBJ1-2; D remains ambiguous. Trimming removed 0 bases from V and 4 bases from J, with 4 bases in between. CDR3 size: 12 residues. The germline gives CDR1 SGDLS, CDR2 YYNGEE. CDR3 sequence: CASSVESYGYTF. In nucleotides, the CDR3 is TGTGCCAGCAGCGTAGAGAGCTATGGCTACACCTTC.

This clone was observed a single time. The V gene is TRBV4-1, the J gene TRBJ1-1; TRBD1 is a possible D gene (5 bases). V dropped 0 bases and J dropped 1 base, with 18 bases sitting between them. Per germline, CDR1 MGHRA and CDR2 YSYEKL. The CDR3 sequence is 18 residues long. The CDR3, as DNA: TGCGCCAGCAGCCAAGACTGGGGAAAGTGGGACGGGAACACTGAAGCTTTCTTT. This translates into CASSQDWGKWDGNTEAFF.

The rearrangement links TRBV9 to TRBJ2-1; possibly TRBD1 or TRBD2 for D (5 bases each). Germline CDR1 SGDLS, CDR2 YYNGEE. The V gene lost 0 bases and the J gene lost 4 bases, with 14 bases spanning the gap. This CDR3 comprises 16 residues. This CDR3 is CASSVEGEPGYNEQFF. The CDR3 DNA reads TGTGCCAGCAGCGTAGAAGGGGAGCCGGGATACAATGAGCAGTTCTTC.

The V and J genes are TRBV6-5 and TRBJ1-2, with TRBD1 matching over 8 bases. Germline CDR1 and CDR2: MNHEY and SVGAGI. V lost 0 bases to trimming and J lost 4 bases; unmatched junction nucleotides: 1. The CDR3 consists of 14 residues. The CDR3 protein is CASSYSGQGYGYTF. In DNA, the CDR3 is TGTGCCAGCAGTTACTCAGGACAGGGCTATGGCTACACCTTC.

This chain connects TRBV5-3 to TRBJ2-1; 7 positions agree with TRBD1. TRBV5-3 is known as an ORF, though its function is uncertain. This CDR3 has 15 residues. Trimming cost V 0 bases and J 4 bases; bases outside gene matches: 4. The CDR3 bases are TGTGCCAGAAGCTTGGTCCAGGGGGTATACAATGAGCAGTTCTTC. It specifies CARSLVQGVYNEQFF.

The rearrangement links TRBV5-1 to TRBJ2-5, with no clear D. Germline V CDR1 and CDR2: SGHRS, YFSETQ. Trimming removed 0 bases from V and 5 bases from J, with 14 bases in between. The CDR3 contains 15 residues. Written as DNA, the CDR3 is TGCGCCAGCAGCTTGGAGTGGGGTTTGTCGGAGACCCAGTACTTC. It is translated as CASSLEWGLSETQYF.

The chain is built from TRBV19 and TRBJ2-1; perhaps D is TRBD1 or TRBD2 (5 bases each). Germline V lookup: CDR1 LNHDA, CDR2 SQIVND (reference sequence). The V and J ends lost 3 bases and 1 base respectively, with 13 bases between them. The CDR3 length is 16 residues. This CDR3 reads CASSITGTVSYNEQFF. In DNA, the CDR3 is TGTGCCAGTAGTATTACCGGGACGGTGTCCTACAATGAGCAGTTCTTC.

This clone occurred once. The gene calls are TRBV6-1 and TRBJ2-7; D is possibly TRBD1 or TRBD2 (6 bases each). The germline gives CDR1 MNHNS, CDR2 SASEGT. Between the trimmed V and J ends, which lost 10 bases and 3 bases, there was a span of 22 bases. CDR3 length equals 15 residues. The DNA of the CDR3 is TGTGCCACCTCACGTCCGGGCAGGGGACTCTACGAGCAGTACTTC. It translates to CATSRPGRGLYEQYF.

A note on this clone: The conserved final phenylalanine or tryptophan is absent from the CDR3, which likely points to a read error. It is unclear where the CDR3 begins or ends on the DNA, so no DNA is shown, and the CDR3 is as TCRdb lists it. The chain carries TRBV28 and TRBJ2-4; the table's D call of TRBD2 was not tested on the DNA. CDR1 MDHEN and CDR2 SYDVKM come from the germline V gene. The CDR3 contains 12 residues when both ends are counted. The CDR3 protein is CASSLRGGAANL.

V and J are TRBV9 and TRBJ1-2; D ambiguous. The V gene's germline CDR1 is SGDLS and CDR2 YYNGEE. V lost 4 bases to trimming and J lost 6 bases, with 13 bases between them. The CDR3 length is 13 residues. The CDR3 is CASSLEGRDGYTF. The CDR3 DNA reads as TGTGCCAGCAGCCTCGAGGGTCGAGATGGCTACACCTTC.

This chain joins TRBV19 and TRBJ1-5; a possible D gene is TRBD1 (6 bases). Trimming removed 8 bases from V and 2 bases from J, with 10 bases in between. CDR1 LNHDA and CDR2 SQIVND come from the germline V gene (reference sequence). CDR3 size: 13 residues. The CDR3 sequence is CASSGEGNQPQHF. The CDR3 DNA sequence: TGTGCCAGTTCAGGGGAGGGCAATCAGCCCCAGCATTTT.

On this clone: Within the sample, other DNA sequences also encode this same CDR3. The chain combines TRBV5-8 with TRBJ1-3; D not certain. CDR3 length: 12 residues. V was shortened by 2 bases and J by 4 bases, with 4 bases between the two germline ends. Germline CDR1 and CDR2: SGHTS and YDEGEE. CDR3 sequence: CASSFRGNTIYF. For the CDR3, the DNA is TGTGCCAGCAGCTTTAGGGGAAACACCATATATTTT. Supplemented by reference TRBV5-8 and TRBJ1-3, the full variable domain reads EAGVTQSPTHLIKTRGQQATLRCSPISGHTSVYWYQQALGLGLQFLLWYDEGEERNRGNFPPRFSGRQFPNYSSELNVNALELEDSALYLCASSFRGNTIYFGEGSWLTVV.

The V gene is TRBV15, the J gene TRBJ2-5, with D unresolved. Germline values: CDR1 LNHNV, CDR2 YYDKDF (reference sequence). The CDR3 is made up of 12 amino acids. V shed 1 base and J shed 3 bases, with 3 bases lying between them. The CDR3 DNA reads TGTGCCACCAGCAGAGCCGAAGAGACCCAGTACTTC. It yields the protein CATSRAEETQYF.

This chain's CDR3 is CASREGRRGLAGNYEQYF. The CDR3 DNA is TGCGCCAGCAGGGAGGGACGTCGAGGACTAGCGGGGAACTACGAGCAGTACTTC. The chain combines TRBV10-1 with TRBJ2-7; the match to TRBD2 covers 12 bases. V lost 6 bases, J lost 3 bases, and 15 bases stayed unmatched. Germline CDR1 WNHNN, CDR2 SYGVQD (reference sequence). The CDR3 extends over 18 amino acids.

The chain employs TRBV11-3 and TRBJ2-5; TRBD2 matches at 9 bases. V lost 5 bases to trimming and J lost 5 bases; unmatched junction nucleotides: 6. Germline V lookup: CDR1 SGHNT, CDR2 YENEEA. CDR3 length equals 14 residues. The CDR3 loop is CASSGGLAWETQYF. For the CDR3, the DNA is TGTGCCAGCAGCGGCGGACTAGCGTGGGAGACCCAGTACTTC.

The rearrangement uses TRBV18 and TRBJ2-3, with a possible D match to TRBD1 (5 bases). The CDR3 sequence is 15 residues long. Looked up from germline, CDR1 is KGHSH and CDR2 is LQKENI. The V gene lost 4 bases and the J gene lost 1 base, with 12 bases spanning the gap. CDR3 sequence: CASSQGADGTDTQYF. The CDR3 DNA sequence: TGTGCCAGCTCACAAGGGGCGGATGGCACAGATACGCAGTATTTT. The full variable domain, completed using reference TRBV18 and TRBJ2-3, is NAGVMQNPRHLVRRRGQEARLRCSPMKGHSHVYWYRQLPEEGLKFMVYLQKENIIDESGMPKERFSAEFPKEGPSILRIQQVVRGDSAAYFCASSQGADGTDTQYFGPGTRLTVL.

The rearrangement uses TRBV7-9 and TRBJ1-1; D unclear. Germline assignment: CDR1 SEHNR and CDR2 FQNEAQ (reference sequence). V dropped 1 base and J dropped 0 bases, with 6 bases sitting between them. The CDR3 consists of 14 residues. Here the CDR3 reads CASSLGWMNTEAFF. CDR3 coding DNA: TGTGCCAGCAGCTTAGGGTGGATGAACACTGAAGCTTTCTTT.

This chain uses TRBV27 with TRBJ1-4; D gene ambiguous. Trimming removed 5 bases from V and 8 bases from J, with 12 bases in between. Germline CDR1 MNHEY, CDR2 SMNVEV (reference sequence). The CDR3 loop spans 13 amino acids. CDR3 protein: CASSSTQTEKLFF. The DNA of the CDR3 is TGTGCCAGCAGTAGCACACAGACAGAAAAACTGTTTTTT.

Comments on this clone: This sample also contains other DNA sequences that code for the same CDR3. V gene TRBV5-1 combines with J gene TRBJ2-1; D gene ambiguous. V gave up 1 base and J gave up 2 bases, with 10 bases separating them. The CDR3 is 15 amino acids. Germline CDR1 is SGHRS and CDR2 is YFSETQ. Here the CDR3 DNA reads TGCGCCAGCAGCTTGTTGGCGGAGCCCTACAATGAGCAGTTCTTC. Translated, it gives CASSLLAEPYNEQFF. The full variable domain, completed using reference TRBV5-1 and TRBJ2-1, is KAGVTQTPRYLIKTRGQQVTLSCSPISGHRSVSWYQQTPGQGLQFLFEYFSETQRNKGNFPGRFSGRQFSNSRSEMNVSTLELGDSALYLCASSLLAEPYNEQFFGPGTRLTVL.

The chain employs TRBV7-9 and TRBJ2-7; 9 bases fit TRBD2. J lost 4 bases, V lost 1 base, and 11 bases had no gene match. Germline CDR1 SEHNR, CDR2 FQNEAQ (reference sequence). This CDR3 spans 17 amino acids. In DNA form, the CDR3 reads TGTGCCAGCAGCTTAGGGCTTGGACTAGCGCTCGCTTACGAGCAGTACTTC. It is translated as CASSLGLGLALAYEQYF.